Below are 19 T cell receptor beta chains sequenced from a single sample in a study of blood T cell repertoires in COVID-19. Some clones are missing from TCRdb's copy, which holds only in-frame ones; the method was immunoSEQ multiplex PCR. This sample has roughly 89,000 clones, with 70% to 90% found just once. Sequenced material: peripheral blood. The receptors shown here come from an elderly woman with acute or convalescent COVID-19.

The gene calls are TRBV6-1 and TRBJ2-6; D is unresolved. CDR1 and CDR2 from the germline V gene are MNHNS and SASEGT. V dropped 4 bases and J dropped 0 bases, with 10 bases sitting between them. The CDR3 totals 16 residues. The CDR3 here is CASSGRMASGANVLTF. The CDR3 nucleotides read TGTGCCAGCAGTGGCAGAATGGCCTCTGGGGCCAACGTCCTGACTTTC.

This chain uses TRBV24-1 with TRBJ1-2; D gene unclear. The CDR3 extends over 14 amino acids. CDR1 and CDR2 (germline): KGHDR, SFDVKD. Trimming left V 2 bases short and J 4 bases short, with 10 bases between. The DNA of the CDR3 is TGTGCCACCAGTGATTCTTCTATGCCCTATGGCTACACCTTC. Residues: CATSDSSMPYGYTF.

A few counts support this clone. CDR3 loop: CASSLRDLLEPQHF. CDR3 nucleotide sequence: TGTGCCAGCAGTCTCAGGGATCTATTGGAGCCCCAGCATTTT. The V and J genes are TRBV28 and TRBJ1-5; a weak D match, TRBD1 (5 bases). The CDR3 has 14 residues. Germline V gene data show CDR1 as MDHEN and CDR2 as SYDVKM. Trimming removed 5 bases from V and 8 bases from J, with 16 bases in between.

The chain uses TRBV19 and TRBJ2-1, with D tentatively TRBD2 (5 bases). The V and J ends lost 3 bases and 5 bases respectively, with 14 bases between them. Germline CDR1 LNHDA, CDR2 SQIVND (reference sequence). The CDR3 has 15 amino acids. The CDR3 protein is CASSILAFGDNEQFF. CDR3 coding DNA: TGTGCCAGTAGTATTCTAGCCTTTGGGGACAATGAGCAGTTCTTC.

The genes are TRBV18 and TRBJ1-5; 8 nucleotides align to TRBD1. This CDR3 region has 18 residues. V lost 6 bases and J lost 1; bases outside the gene matches: 14. Germline V lookup: CDR1 KGHSH, CDR2 LQKENI. This chain's CDR3 is CASSVGQGLGASNQPQHF. In DNA, the CDR3 is TGTGCCAGCTCCGTAGGACAGGGTTTAGGAGCCAGCAATCAGCCCCAGCATTTT.

This chain uses TRBV5-6 with TRBJ2-7; D remains ambiguous. The CDR3 spans 13 residues. CDR1 and CDR2 (germline): SGHDT, YYEEEE. V lost 4 bases to trimming and J lost 0 bases, with 8 bases between them. The CDR3, as DNA: TGTGCCAGCAGCCCTGACATCTCCTACGAGCAGTACTTC. This translates into CASSPDISYEQYF.

V is TRBV7-3 and J is TRBJ2-3; 7 nucleotides line up with TRBD1. Germline V gives CDR1 SGHTA, CDR2 FQGTGA. With 5 bases clipped from V and 4 bases from J, the junction kept 9 bases outside the gene matches. The CDR3 runs 15 residues. The DNA of the CDR3 is TGTGCCAGCAGCCCCGGAACAGGGGTAGCAGATACGCAGTATTTT. The encoded protein is CASSPGTGVADTQYF.

This clone was observed once. The CDR3 DNA is TGTGCTAGTGGTTTGGAACAGGTGCGGAACACTGAAGCTTTCTTT. Translated, it gives CASGLEQVRNTEAFF. The chain links TRBV12-5 to TRBJ1-1, with D possibly being TRBD1 (5 bases). Germline-derived CDR1 and CDR2 are LGHNT and FRNRAP. CDR3 length: 15 residues. Trimming left V 1 base short and J 1 base short, with 10 bases between.

This clone was picked up one time. CDR3 nucleotide sequence: TGTGCCAGCAGCTTGGGGGGGCGGCAGGGGGGCCCCAACGAGCAGTACTTC. Its translation: CASSLGGRQGGPNEQYF. This chain links TRBV5-4 with TRBJ2-7; a possible D gene is TRBD1 (7 bases). The length of the CDR3 is 17 residues. Trimming took 0 bases from V and 5 from J, leaving 21 bases between them. Germline V gene data show CDR1 as SGHNT and CDR2 as YYREEE (reference sequence).

This clone showed up just a few times. Compared with germline, one end of the junction differs, possibly owing to a read error. The chain uses TRBV12-3 or TRBV12-4 and TRBJ2-2, with D uncertain. The CDR3 loop spans 12 amino acids. CDR3 loop: CASSPHPGELFF. The CDR3 DNA reads as TGTGCCAGCAGTCCCCACCCCGGTGAGCTGTTTTTT.

The chain has TRBV7-6 and TRBJ2-3; D is ambiguous. Germline CDR1 is SGHVS and CDR2 is FNYEAQ. This CDR3 has 15 residues. The V end lost 1 base, the J end lost 2 bases, and 10 bases lay between the germline ends. CDR3 sequence: CASSLGLPSTDTQYF. CDR3 in DNA: TGTGCCAGCAGCTTAGGTCTACCCTCCACAGATACGCAGTATTTT.

This chain links TRBV19 with TRBJ2-1; TRBD1 matches at 7 bases. The CDR3 runs 15 residues. CDR1 and CDR2 (germline): LNHDA, SQIVND (reference sequence). Trimming cost V 1 base and J 9 bases; bases outside gene matches: 9. CDR3 coding DNA: TGTGCCAGTAGTATAGGCCAGACAGGGTCGGTTGAGCAGTTCTTC. Translation gives CASSIGQTGSVEQFF.

The chain couples TRBV30 to TRBJ2-5; 9 bases are a match to TRBD2. The ends lost 5 bases at V and 5 bases at J; junction bases unmatched: 9. CDR1 is GTSNPN, CDR2 SVGIG, per germline (reference sequence). The CDR3 runs to 14 residues. CDR3 in amino acids: CAWSRGGPLETQYF. CDR3 in DNA: TGTGCCTGGTCGCGGGGGGGCCCCTTGGAGACCCAGTACTTC.

The chain uses TRBV30 and TRBJ2-3; TRBD2 matches 10 bases. The germline gives CDR1 GTSNPN, CDR2 SVGIG (reference sequence). V was pared by 5 bases and J by 2 bases, with 10 bases of the junction left unmatched. The CDR3 runs 16 residues. The CDR3 sequence is CAWSPGLAGATDTQYF. CDR3 DNA sequence: TGTGCCTGGTCCCCAGGGCTAGCGGGGGCCACAGATACGCAGTATTTT.

The chain is built from TRBV9 and TRBJ1-5, with D maybe TRBD1 (5 bases). V was cut by 0 bases and J by 7 bases, with 11 bases left in between. Germline V lookup: CDR1 SGDLS, CDR2 YYNGEE. This CDR3 is 14 amino acids long. CDR3 sequence: CASSVGGGMQPQHF. In nucleotides, the CDR3 is TGTGCCAGCAGCGTAGGCGGGGGAATGCAGCCCCAGCATTTT.

The rearrangement uses TRBV10-3 and TRBJ2-4; TRBD2 might be the D (7 bases). Germline V CDR1 and CDR2: ENHRY, SYGVKD. V was clipped by 2 bases and J by 1 base, with 12 bases between them. The CDR3 consists of 16 residues. This CDR3 is CAISERGALAKNIQYF. In nucleotides, the CDR3 is TGTGCCATCAGTGAGCGGGGGGCCTTGGCCAAAAACATTCAGTACTTC.

This chain uses TRBV28 with TRBJ1-1, with a tentative D call TRBD1 (6 bases). Per germline, CDR1 MDHEN and CDR2 SYDVKM. CDR3 size: 14 residues. V lost 5 bases and J lost 5, with 15 bases in between. DNA of the CDR3: TGTGCCAGCAGTAAAGGGGACATTCGGACTGAAGCTTTCTTT. Residues: CASSKGDIRTEAFF.

The chain uses TRBV5-4 and TRBJ2-5, with a possible D match to TRBD2 (6 bases). V lost 0 bases, J lost 4 bases, and 7 bases lay in between. The CDR3 covers 13 residues. Germline CDR1 and CDR2: SGHNT and YYREEE (reference sequence). The CDR3 spells CASSLAGRETQYF. The CDR3, as DNA: TGTGCCAGCAGCTTGGCCGGGAGAGAGACCCAGTACTTC. The full variable domain, in which reference TRBV5-4 and TRBJ2-5 provide the parts outside the CDR3, is ETGVTQSPTHLIKTRGQQVTLRCSSQSGHNTVSWYQQALGQGPQFIFQYYREEENGRGNFPPRFSGLQFPNYSSELNVNALELDDSALYLCASSLAGRETQYFGPGTRLLVL.

The chain links TRBV19 to TRBJ1-1; D gene unclear. Germline V lookup: CDR1 LNHDA, CDR2 SQIVND (reference sequence). V gave up 3 bases and J gave up 2 bases, with 22 bases separating them. This CDR3 is built from 18 residues. The CDR3 nucleotides read TGTGCCAGTAGTATCAGACTCCGGGCCCTCGGGGAAAACACTGAAGCTTTCTTT. Its protein product is CASSIRLRALGENTEAFF. Drawing the rest from reference TRBV19 and TRBJ1-1, the complete variable domain is DGGITQSPKYLFRKEGQNVTLSCEQNLNHDAMYWYRQDPGQGLRLIYYSQIVNDFQKGDIAEGYSVSREKKESFPLTVTSAQKNPTAFYLCASSIRLRALGENTEAFFGQGTRLTVV.